The next 28 T cell receptor beta chains were all read from a single sample in a study of blood T cell repertoires in COVID-19. Method: immunoSEQ multiplex PCR; TCRdb's copy keeps in-frame clones and lacks some. The sample records tens of thousands of clones, 60% to 85% being singletons. Sequences were obtained from peripheral blood. Every receptor here comes from a human donor in a cohort sampled during active COVID-19.

The V call is TRBV4-2, the J call TRBJ2-3; 10 bases map to TRBD1. The CDR3 runs to 18 residues. The germline CDR1 and CDR2 sequences are LGHNA and YNFKEQ. With 1 base clipped from V and 1 base from J, the junction kept 8 bases outside the gene matches. The CDR3 here is CASSQGTSGTGGTDTQYF. DNA for the CDR3: TGTGCCAGCAGCCAAGGGACCTCGGGGACAGGGGGCACAGATACGCAGTATTTT.

The V call is TRBV28, the J call TRBJ2-7, with 9 bases that match TRBD1. The junction had 11 bases not matched to a gene; V was cut back by 5 bases and J by 6 bases. The CDR3 contains 15 residues. Germline V lookup: CDR1 MDHEN, CDR2 SYDVKM. CDR3 residues: CASSTPGTGPGEQYF. The CDR3 coding sequence is TGTGCCAGCAGTACACCAGGGACAGGGCCGGGCGAGCAGTACTTC.

This rearrangement joins TRBV9 to TRBJ2-5; D is unresolved. Germline V gene data show CDR1 as SGDLS and CDR2 as YYNGEE. The CDR3 extends over 13 amino acids. The ends were cut back, 4 bases at V and 4 bases at J, with 11 bases in the middle. The CDR3 coding sequence is TGTGCCAGCAGCACCCACTCGGGAGAGACCCAGTACTTC. Encoded protein: CASSTHSGETQYF.

The chain uses TRBV4-2 and TRBJ2-2; 8 bases are a match to TRBD2. The germline CDR1 and CDR2 sequences are LGHNA and YNFKEQ. This CDR3 has 15 residues. The J segment lost 5 bases and the V segment lost 0 bases, leaving 2 bases of the junction unmatched. The CDR3 region is CASSQEERETGELFF. The CDR3 region has the DNA TGTGCCAGCAGCCAAGAGGAGCGGGAGACCGGGGAGCTGTTTTTT.

The V call is TRBV15, the J call TRBJ2-3; 15 nucleotides line up with TRBD2. V shed 7 bases, J shed 5 bases, and the junction held 7 bases outside the gene matches. Germline CDR1 is LNHNV and CDR2 is YYDKDF (reference sequence). CDR3 length: 16 residues. The CDR3 loop is CATKPGTSGRLDTQYF. For the CDR3, the DNA is TGTGCCACCAAACCTGGGACTAGCGGGAGGCTAGATACGCAGTATTTT. Combining the CDR3 with reference TRBV15 and TRBJ2-3 gives the whole variable domain DAMVIQNPRYQVTQFGKPVTLSCSQTLNHNVMYWYQQKSSQAPKLLFHYYDKDFNNEADTPDNFQSRRPNTSFCFLDIRSPGLGDTAMYLCATKPGTSGRLDTQYFGPGTRLTVL.

The V gene is TRBV7-2, the J gene TRBJ1-3; D gene unclear. The CDR3 is 12 amino acids. CDR1 is SGHTA and CDR2 is FQGNSA in the germline V gene. Trimming removed 5 bases at V and 3 bases at J, with 5 bases between. CDR3 protein: CASSEGGNTIYF. CDR3 nucleotide sequence: TGTGCCAGCAGCGAGGGTGGAAACACCATATATTTT.

This chain links TRBV7-8 with TRBJ2-7; possibly TRBD1 for D (6 bases). Trimming took 4 bases from V and 3 from J, leaving 16 bases between them. Germline V gives CDR1 SGHVS, CDR2 FQNEAQ. This CDR3 has 15 residues. This chain's CDR3 is CASSSTPGQSYEQYF. CDR3 coding DNA: TGTGCCAGCAGCTCCACCCCGGGACAAAGCTACGAGCAGTACTTC.

The V and J genes are TRBV11-2 and TRBJ1-3; weak D call: TRBD1 (5 bases). Trimming stripped 5 bases from V and 1 base from J, with 21 bases between. Germline V lookup: CDR1 SGHAT, CDR2 FQNNGV. This CDR3 has 18 residues. CDR3 nucleotides: TGTGCCAGCAGCCCTCCCGGGGGTGGGGGTCTGTCTGGAAACACCATATATTTT. Its translation is CASSPPGGGGLSGNTIYF.

The rearrangement links TRBV25-1 to TRBJ2-1; 8 bases agree with TRBD1. V shed 4 bases and J 3 bases; nucleotides not matched to a gene: 5. This CDR3 region has 15 residues. Germline V gene sequence: CDR1 MGHDK, CDR2 SYGVNS. In DNA form, the CDR3 reads TGTGCCAGCAGTGGGGGACAGGCTCGCTACAATGAGCAGTTCTTC. It codes for CASSGGQARYNEQFF.

The chain has TRBV27 and TRBJ1-4; the D gene is possibly TRBD1 (6 bases). Germline V gene lookup returns CDR1 MNHEY and CDR2 SMNVEV (reference sequence). There are 14 residues in the CDR3. With 6 bases removed from V and 8 bases from J, the gap between germline ends came to 16 bases. The CDR3 DNA follows: TGTGCCAGCAGGTCACAGGGTTCGGGGGAAAAACTGTTTTTT. Amino acid sequence: CASRSQGSGEKLFF.

J is TRBJ1-4 and V is TRBV10-2, with TRBD1 matching over 9 bases. The trim removed 3 bases at V and 7 bases at J, leaving 3 bases unmatched. The germline CDR1 and CDR2 sequences are WSHSY and SAAADI. The CDR3 is 14 amino acids. CDR3: CASSEGTGFEKLFF. In nucleotides, the CDR3 is TGCGCCAGCAGTGAAGGGACAGGGTTTGAAAAACTGTTTTTT.

The chain joins TRBV20-1 to TRBJ1-1, with no clear D. The CDR3 has 15 amino acids. Germline assignment: CDR1 DFQATT and CDR2 SNEGSKA (reference sequence). Trimming shortened V by 3 bases and J by 3 bases, and 17 bases separated the two germline ends. CDR3 protein: CSASNSFFIDTEAFF. In DNA, the CDR3 is TGCAGTGCTAGTAACTCGTTCTTTATTGACACTGAAGCTTTCTTT.

This clone was found a few times. The chain is built from TRBV7-8 and TRBJ2-3; 8 bases line up with TRBD2. The germline gives CDR1 SGHVS, CDR2 FQNEAQ. J was trimmed by 5 bases and V by 2 bases; bases with no gene match: 3. The CDR3 contains 14 residues. CDR3 coding DNA: TGTGCCAGCAGCTTAACGGGGGGGCGAGATACGCAGTATTTT. Its translation: CASSLTGGRDTQYF.

The J gene is TRBJ2-2, the V gene TRBV4-3, with D possibly TRBD2 on 6 matching bases. The length of the CDR3 is 19 residues. V was pared by 0 bases and J by 5 bases, with 22 bases between. Germline assignment: CDR1 LGHNA and CDR2 YSLEER. The CDR3 region is CASSQEIPTMTGGTGELFF. The CDR3 coding sequence is TGCGCCAGCAGCCAAGAAATCCCGACTATGACCGGGGGAACCGGGGAGCTGTTTTTT.

This chain uses TRBV6-6 with TRBJ1-2, with 8 bases fitting TRBD1. The CDR3 runs 17 residues. CDR1 MNHNY and CDR2 SVGAGI come from the germline V gene (reference sequence). With 5 bases clipped from V and 1 base from J, the junction kept 12 bases outside the gene matches. The CDR3 loop is CASSHRMDRVDNYGYTF. The CDR3 DNA reads TGTGCCAGCAGTCACCGGATGGACAGGGTTGATAACTATGGCTACACCTTC.

This clone has only one observation. The chain employs TRBV5-1 and TRBJ2-5; TRBD2 agrees at 9 bases. V trimming: 4 bases; J trimming: 1 base; junction bases outside the gene matches: 5. Germline CDR1 SGHRS, CDR2 YFSETQ. CDR3 length: 15 residues. The CDR3 is CASSPLAGPQETQYF. DNA of the CDR3: TGCGCCAGCAGCCCCCTAGCGGGACCCCAAGAGACCCAGTACTTC.

The chain recombines TRBV4-1 with TRBJ1-6; D is ambiguous. V dropped 0 bases and J dropped 7 bases, with 7 bases sitting between them. CDR3 size: 14 residues. Germline V gene data show CDR1 as MGHRA and CDR2 as YSYEKL. The CDR3 DNA reads TGCGCCAGCAGCCAAGACCTCGGGAATTCACCCCTCCACTTT. The encoded protein is CASSQDLGNSPLHF.

The chain employs TRBV3-1 (or the pseudogene TRBV3-2) and TRBJ2-7; 9 positions match TRBD2. This CDR3 contains 15 residues. Germline values: CDR1 LGHDT, CDR2 YNNKEL (reference sequence). V lost 0 bases and J lost 3; bases outside the gene matches: 3. The chain's CDR3 is CASSQEASGIYEQYF. The CDR3 coding sequence is TGTGCCAGCAGCCAAGAAGCTAGCGGGATCTACGAGCAGTACTTC.

The V and J genes are TRBV5-1 and TRBJ1-1; D is perhaps TRBD1 (5 bases). V was trimmed by 2 bases and J by 4 bases, leaving 12 bases between them. Germline CDR1 reads SGHRS; CDR2 reads YFSETQ. The CDR3 is 14 amino acids. CDR3 sequence reads: CASSLAQQGTEAFF. The CDR3 region has the DNA TGCGCCAGCAGCTTAGCACAGCAGGGCACTGAAGCTTTCTTT.

The chain employs TRBV7-2 and TRBJ2-1; 12 bases fit TRBD1. V lost 4 bases and J lost 8; bases outside the gene matches: 6. Looked up from germline, CDR1 is SGHTA and CDR2 is FQGNSA. The CDR3 has 15 residues. The CDR3 loop reads CASSSGTGGFHEQFF. The CDR3 DNA follows: TGTGCCAGCAGCTCCGGGACAGGGGGCTTTCATGAGCAGTTCTTC.

The chain employs TRBV5-4 and TRBJ2-3; no definite D call. From germline, CDR1 is SGHNT and CDR2 YYREEE (reference sequence). CDR3 length equals 15 residues. V lost 3 bases, J lost 1 base, and 12 bases lay in between. This CDR3 reads CASSWSRGGTDTQYF. CDR3 sequence (DNA): TGTGCCAGCAGCTGGTCCCGCGGCGGCACAGATACGCAGTATTTT.

The gene calls are TRBV5-1 and TRBJ2-7; D possibly corresponds to TRBD1 (6 bases). The CDR3 runs 16 residues. V was pared by 1 base and J by 3 bases, with 17 bases between. CDR1 and CDR2 (germline): SGHRS, YFSETQ. The CDR3: CASSLSTGQGIYEQYF. The CDR3 DNA sequence: TGCGCCAGCAGCTTGTCGACTGGCCAGGGGATCTACGAGCAGTACTTC.

The genes are TRBV3-1 (or the pseudogene TRBV3-2) and TRBJ2-1; 8 bases align to TRBD2. Trimming cost V 4 bases and J 6 bases; bases outside gene matches: 20. The V gene's germline CDR1 is LGHDT and CDR2 YNNKEL (reference sequence). The CDR3 sequence is 19 residues long. The CDR3 sequence is CASSLLFGGGSFLFNEQFF. The CDR3 DNA is TGTGCCAGCAGCCTCCTATTCGGCGGGGGGAGCTTTTTGTTCAATGAGCAGTTCTTC.

The CDR3 bases are TGTGCCAGCAGTGAGGGGGCACAGCGGTACTTC. Amino acids: CASSEGAQRYF. V is TRBV2 and J is TRBJ2-5, with D tentatively TRBD1 (6 bases). Between the trimmed V and J ends, which lost 3 bases and 13 bases, there was a span of 12 bases. In germline, CDR1 is SNHLY, CDR2 FYNNEI. This CDR3 contains 11 residues.

J is TRBJ2-7 and V is TRBV9; D gene uncertain. Trimming removed 0 bases from V and 0 bases from J, with 7 bases in between. This CDR3 has 14 residues. CDR1 is SGDLS and CDR2 is YYNGEE in the germline V gene. CDR3 in amino acids: CASSVVPDSYEQYF. In DNA form, the CDR3 reads TGTGCCAGCAGCGTAGTTCCAGACTCCTACGAGCAGTACTTC.

This clone was recorded once. The chain couples TRBV23-1 to TRBJ1-3; D unresolved. TRBV23-1 is flagged as an ORF with uncertain function. The CDR3 totals 15 residues. V lost 9 bases and J lost 2, with 17 bases in between. The CDR3: CARPRVIKPGNTIYF. DNA of the CDR3: TGCGCCAGGCCGCGGGTTATCAAACCTGGAAACACCATATATTTT.

V usage is TRBV27 and J usage is TRBJ1-1; D not certain. This CDR3 has 13 residues. Germline CDR1 is MNHEY and CDR2 is SMNVEV (reference sequence). The V end was cut by 5 bases, the J end by 0 bases, with 7 bases between. The chain's CDR3 is CASSNSMNTEAFF. For the CDR3, the DNA is TGTGCCAGCAGTAACAGCATGAACACTGAAGCTTTCTTT.

Judged by abundance, this clone is medium-sized (0.01 to 0.1%). The chain employs TRBV7-8 and TRBJ2-7, with D perhaps TRBD1 (6 bases). Germline assignment: CDR1 SGHVS and CDR2 FQNEAQ. With 5 bases removed from V and 9 bases from J, the gap between germline ends came to 23 bases. The CDR3 runs to 15 residues. For the CDR3, the DNA is TGTGCCAGCAGCCCCAGAAGGACAGAACTACGAGTGCAGTACTTC. This codes for CASSPRRTELRVQYF.